The sequence of this TCR beta chain was determined in a study of CD4 T cells in relation to SARS-CoV-2 and coronaviruses. The CDR3 totals 11 residues. The ends were cut back, 2 bases at V and 7 bases at J, with 3 bases in the middle. Germline V gene sequence: CDR1 SGHTA, CDR2 FQGTGA. TCRdb's copy holds only in-frame clones and misses some; the assay was immunoSEQ multiplex PCR. The data contain about 68,000 clones, roughly 93% of them singletons. Unexposed donor CD4+ T cells date from about 2011-2018, before the COVID-19 pandemic. The clonotype originates from a human donor in good health. This chain connects TRBV7-3 to TRBJ1-5; D unresolved. Sequences were obtained from naive CD4+ T cells from PBMCs. Regarding subset: naive CD4+ T cells isolated by negative enrichment. The chain's CDR3 is CASSLRQPQHF. CDR3 sequence (DNA): TGTGCCAGCAGCTTACGACAGCCCCAGCATTTT.